One and the same sample provided the 9 T cell receptor beta chains below, sequenced in a study of control samples from healthy donors and cancer patients. Using immunoSEQ multiplex PCR, the repertoire was profiled, and TCRdb retains in-frame clones only, with some absent. The sample comprises more than 85,000 clones, about 81% of which are singletons, and over 30% rests with the top ten. The sequencing sample was made of PBMCs. All receptors come from a man between 70 and 80 years old with lung cancer.

This chain uses TRBV6-6 with TRBJ1-5; D is unclear. Germline-derived CDR1 and CDR2 are MNHNY and SVGAGI (reference sequence). There are 13 residues in the CDR3. With 3 bases removed from V and 8 bases from J, the gap between germline ends came to 11 bases. The CDR3 reads CASSYEGLEPQHF. CDR3 coding DNA: TGTGCCAGCAGTTATGAAGGGTTGGAGCCCCAGCATTTT.

This clone occurred once. The chain recombines TRBV15 with TRBJ1-3; D uncertain. Germline V lookup: CDR1 LNHNV, CDR2 YYDKDF (reference sequence). V lost 5 bases to trimming and J lost 4 bases, with 15 bases between them. This CDR3 is 15 amino acids long. The CDR3 DNA reads TGTGCCACCAGCCCCGCATCCCTAGGCGGAAACACCATATATTTT. It is translated as CATSPASLGGNTIYF.

This clone has only a few counts. The chain carries TRBV19 and TRBJ2-2, with D possibly being TRBD1 (6 bases). Germline-derived CDR1 and CDR2 are LNHDA and SQIVND (reference sequence). This CDR3 is 15 amino acids long. With 10 bases removed from V and 0 bases from J, the gap between germline ends came to 15 bases. CDR3 region: CATISGHANTGELFF. CDR3 DNA sequence: TGTGCCACCATATCGGGACACGCGAACACCGGGGAGCTGTTTTTT.

The CDR3 DNA reads as TGTGCCAGCAGCCGTCCAGGGGGGATCCACGAGCAGTACTTC. Amino acids: CASSRPGGIHEQYF. The rearrangement links TRBV5-6 to TRBJ2-7; D is possibly TRBD1 (7 bases). Trimming shortened V by 4 bases and J by 5 bases, and 16 bases separated the two germline ends. The CDR3 contains 14 residues. The germline CDR1 and CDR2 sequences are SGHDT and YYEEEE.

V gene TRBV6-1 combines with J gene TRBJ2-2, with 9 bases that match TRBD1. V was clipped by 1 base and J by 5 bases; unmatched bases: 2. The CDR3 is 15 amino acids. Germline CDR1 MNHNS, CDR2 SASEGT. CDR3 bases: TGTGCCAGCAGTGAAGGGGGGACAGGGACCGGGGAGCTGTTTTTT. Translating it yields CASSEGGTGTGELFF.

The gene calls are TRBV11-3 and TRBJ2-7; D is undetermined. This CDR3 has 12 amino acids. Germline V gene sequence: CDR1 SGHNT, CDR2 YENEEA. Trimming left V 1 base short and J 7 bases short, with 8 bases between. CDR3 DNA sequence: TGTGCCAGCAGCTTAGGGCTTCGGGAGCAGTACTTC. It encodes CASSLGLREQYF.

Only one count was recorded for this clone. This chain uses TRBV18 with TRBJ1-2; D call uncertain. V was trimmed by 1 base and J by 0 bases, leaving 9 bases between them. The CDR3 loop spans 15 amino acids. Germline CDR1 KGHSH, CDR2 LQKENI. CDR3: CASSPQDLTNYGYTF. CDR3 DNA: TGTGCCAGCTCACCACAGGACCTCACTAACTATGGCTACACCTTC.

This rearrangement joins TRBV6-1 to TRBJ2-2; D unclear. Germline loops: CDR1 MNHNS, CDR2 SASEGT. The CDR3 sequence is 14 residues long. The germline V and J ends were trimmed by 0 bases and 4 bases, with 6 bases remaining between them. The CDR3 DNA reads as TGTGCCAGCAGTGAAGCTTGGTCCACCGGGGAGCTGTTTTTT. It specifies CASSEAWSTGELFF.

The J gene is TRBJ1-2, the V gene TRBV19, with 9 bases fitting TRBD1. Germline-derived CDR1 and CDR2 are LNHDA and SQIVND (reference sequence). The ends lost 6 bases at V and 8 bases at J; junction bases unmatched: 10. The CDR3 totals 14 residues. CDR3 region: CASSGGQGRRGYTF. CDR3 nucleotides: TGTGCCAGTAGCGGGGGACAGGGAAGAAGGGGCTACACCTTC.